These 32 T cell receptor beta chains came from one sample sequenced in a study of blood T cell repertoires in COVID-19. The protocol was immunoSEQ multiplex PCR, while the TCRdb copy is restricted to in-frame clones and leaves out a portion. This sample carries approximately 260,000 clones, 89% of them seen once, and the ten largest clones take less than 2.5%. Specimen: peripheral blood. These receptors came from a man in his fifties or sixties with acute or convalescent COVID-19.

The chain has TRBV27 and TRBJ2-5; 7 positions match TRBD1. The CDR3 spans 15 residues. Germline V gene data show CDR1 as MNHEY and CDR2 as SMNVEV (reference sequence). With 5 bases clipped from V and 1 base from J, the junction kept 7 bases outside the gene matches. For the CDR3, the DNA is TGTGCCAGCAGTCCCCTGGACAGGACCCAAGAGACCCAGTACTTC. Translating it yields CASSPLDRTQETQYF.

V is TRBV7-3 and J is TRBJ1-2; 9 nucleotides match TRBD1. Per the germline V gene, CDR1 is SGHTA and CDR2 is FQGTGA. Trimming cost V 5 bases and J 2 bases; bases outside gene matches: 6. The CDR3 covers 15 residues. CDR3 bases: TGTGCCAGCAGCCTCACAGGGGGCCGAAACTATGGCTACACCTTC. It yields the protein CASSLTGGRNYGYTF.

This clone showed up just a few times. The chain uses TRBV16 and TRBJ1-4; TRBD1 agrees at 11 bases. V shed 2 bases, J shed 8 bases, and the junction held 10 bases outside the gene matches. In germline, CDR1 is KGHSY, CDR2 FQNENV. The CDR3 is 17 amino acids. CDR3 protein: CASSQTAGGTGGEKLFF. CDR3 DNA sequence: TGTGCCAGCAGCCAAACAGCCGGCGGGACAGGGGGGGAAAAACTGTTTTTT. Together with reference TRBV16 and TRBJ1-4, the CDR3 gives the full variable domain: GEEVAQTPKHLVRGEGQKAKLYCAPIKGHSYVFWYQQVLKNEFKFLISFQNENVFDETGMPKERFSAKCLPNSPCSLEIQATKLEDSAVYFCASSQTAGGTGGEKLFFGSGTQLSVL.

V usage is TRBV5-1 and J usage is TRBJ1-1; 7 nucleotides align to TRBD1. This CDR3 contains 16 residues. Germline assignment: CDR1 SGHRS and CDR2 YFSETQ. The J segment lost 3 bases and the V segment lost 3 bases, leaving 11 bases of the junction unmatched. CDR3 region: CASSSYADRYDTEAFF. The CDR3 DNA sequence: TGCGCCAGCAGCTCTTATGCGGACAGGTACGACACTGAAGCTTTCTTT.

This clone was observed a handful of times. The chain carries TRBV7-2 and TRBJ2-7, with TRBD2 matching over 8 bases. This CDR3 has 15 amino acids. Germline values: CDR1 SGHTA, CDR2 FQGNSA. V shed 0 bases and J 3 bases; nucleotides not matched to a gene: 4. CDR3 in amino acids: CASSLAAGGNYEQYF. The DNA of the CDR3 is TGTGCCAGCAGCTTAGCTGCGGGGGGAAACTACGAGCAGTACTTC.

The rearrangement joins TRBV6-5 to TRBJ1-1; the D is unclear. Trimming stripped 6 bases from V and 0 bases from J, with 14 bases between. CDR1 is MNHEY and CDR2 is SVGAGI in the germline V gene. The CDR3 is 15 amino acids. This chain's CDR3 is CASSLGSFMNTEAFF. CDR3 bases: TGTGCCAGCAGCCTCGGGTCCTTCATGAACACTGAAGCTTTCTTT.

This clone was counted once. Sequence at one end of the junction differs from germline and may be a read error. The chain carries TRBV7-7 and TRBJ2-1; 8 nucleotides align to TRBD1. This CDR3 spans 15 amino acids. Germline V gene lookup returns CDR1 SSHAT and CDR2 FNYEAQ (reference sequence). The CDR3 sequence: CASSLAGQGGHEQFF. The CDR3 DNA follows: TGTGCTAGCAGCTTAGCTGGACAGGGAGGACATGAGCAGTTCTTC.

The gene calls are TRBV15 and TRBJ2-5; 12 positions match TRBD2. Trimming at V came to 3 bases and at J to 4 bases, leaving 3 bases not matched to a gene. In germline, CDR1 is LNHNV, CDR2 YYDKDF (reference sequence). This CDR3 spans 15 amino acids. In DNA, the CDR3 is TGTGCCACCAGCAGCATGGGACTAGCGGGAGAGACCCAGTACTTC. This gives the protein CATSSMGLAGETQYF.

A single count supports this clone. The chain is built from TRBV5-4 and TRBJ1-2, with 7 bases matching TRBD1. With 4 bases clipped from V and 4 bases from J, the junction kept 7 bases outside the gene matches. Germline V lookup: CDR1 SGHNT, CDR2 YYREEE (reference sequence). This CDR3 is built from 14 residues. The CDR3 DNA reads as TGTGCCAGCAGCGAAGGGGGCATAGGCTATGGCTACACCTTC. This translates into CASSEGGIGYGYTF.

This rearrangement joins TRBV3-1 (or the pseudogene TRBV3-2) to TRBJ2-2; no firm D call. Trimming stripped 0 bases from V and 4 bases from J, with 9 bases between. Germline V gives CDR1 LGHDT, CDR2 YNNKEL (reference sequence). The CDR3 runs 15 residues. CDR3 in DNA: TGTGCCAGCAGCCAAGAGTATCCAGTCACCGGGGAGCTGTTTTTT. Its translation: CASSQEYPVTGELFF.

The V gene is TRBV7-3, the J gene TRBJ2-1; possibly TRBD2 for D (5 bases). Trimming shortened V by 5 bases and J by 4 bases, and 9 bases separated the two germline ends. The CDR3 has 13 residues. Germline values: CDR1 SGHTA, CDR2 FQGTGA. In DNA, the CDR3 is TGTGCCAGCAGCACCGGGGTTTACAATGAGCAGTTCTTC. Its protein product is CASSTGVYNEQFF.

The chain uses TRBV6-5 and TRBJ2-7; 10 positions match TRBD1. The germline CDR1 and CDR2 sequences are MNHEY and SVGAGI. J gave up 3 bases and V 4 bases, and 6 bases lay outside the gene matches. The length of the CDR3 is 15 residues. The CDR3 DNA follows: TGTGCCAGCAGTTTTGGACAGGGGGAGGGCTACGAGCAGTACTTC. Encoded protein: CASSFGQGEGYEQYF.

This rearrangement joins TRBV5-5 to TRBJ1-5, with 10 bases lining up with TRBD1. Unmatched junction bases numbered 2, after V lost 4 bases and J lost 4 bases. This CDR3 spans 14 amino acids. CDR1 is SGHKS, CDR2 YYEKEE, per germline (reference sequence). The DNA of the CDR3 is TGTGCCAGCAGCGGACAGGGGGGGAATCAGCCCCAGCATTTT. It yields the protein CASSGQGGNQPQHF.

The rearrangement joins TRBV28 to TRBJ1-6; tentatively, D is TRBD1 (5 bases). Per germline, CDR1 MDHEN and CDR2 SYDVKM. Trimming stripped 3 bases from V and 8 bases from J, with 11 bases between. The CDR3 totals 14 residues. CDR3 DNA: TGTGCCAGCAGTTTGTTGCCAGGGCATTCACCCCTCCACTTT. As protein: CASSLLPGHSPLHF. Together with reference TRBV28 and TRBJ1-6, the CDR3 gives the full variable domain: DVKVTQSSRYLVKRTGEKVFLECVQDMDHENMFWYRQDPGLGLRLIYFSYDVKMKEKGDIPEGYSVSREKKERFSLILESASTNQTSMYLCASSLLPGHSPLHFGNGTRLTVT.

This chain joins TRBV25-1 and TRBJ2-7; 8 bases match TRBD2. This CDR3 spans 14 amino acids. Germline V lookup: CDR1 MGHDK, CDR2 SYGVNS. V trimming: 5 bases; J trimming: 8 bases; junction bases outside the gene matches: 11. CDR3 in amino acids: CASSLSPLADQQYF. The CDR3, as DNA: TGTGCCAGCAGTCTCTCACCACTAGCGGATCAGCAGTACTTC.

This clone has just one count. J is TRBJ2-2 and V is TRBV5-1, with TRBD1 matching over 8 bases. Germline V lookup: CDR1 SGHRS, CDR2 YFSETQ. The V segment lost 3 bases and the J segment 5 bases; nucleotides outside the gene matches: 3. This CDR3 region has 14 residues. The CDR3 reads CASSSGQETGELFF. CDR3 in DNA: TGCGCCAGCAGCTCGGGACAGGAAACCGGGGAGCTGTTTTTT.

Within the sample, this clone is medium-sized (0.01 to 0.1%). This chain links TRBV5-6 with TRBJ1-3; 8 bases align to TRBD1. CDR3 length: 16 amino acids. Germline values: CDR1 SGHDT, CDR2 YYEEEE. V lost 3 bases and J lost 5; bases outside the gene matches: 10. The CDR3 DNA follows: TGTGCCAGCAGCTCGCCGGACAGGGAATCTAGAAACACCATATATTTT. It specifies CASSSPDRESRNTIYF.

The rearrangement joins TRBV11-3 to TRBJ2-3; TRBD1 matches at 9 bases. Trimming cost V 5 bases and J 5 bases; bases outside gene matches: 8. CDR1 is SGHNT, CDR2 YENEEA, per germline. The CDR3 has 15 residues. The CDR3 DNA reads TGTGCCAGCAGCATTGGGGACAGGGATAGAGATACGCAGTATTTT. Encoded protein: CASSIGDRDRDTQYF.

The J gene is TRBJ1-5, the V gene TRBV3-1 (or the pseudogene TRBV3-2); D not resolved. Trimming took 1 base from V and 9 from J, leaving 7 bases between them. CDR1 is LGHDT and CDR2 is YNNKEL in the germline V gene (reference sequence). The CDR3 runs 12 residues. This chain's CDR3 is CASSQASAPQHF. In DNA form, the CDR3 reads TGTGCCAGCAGCCAAGCTAGCGCGCCCCAGCATTTT.

DNA for the CDR3: TGTGCCAGCAGCCGAGGGCCGGCGGCTAGCACAGATACGCAGTATTTT. Translated, it gives CASSRGPAASTDTQYF. J is TRBJ2-3 and V is TRBV5-4, with a possible D match to TRBD2 (5 bases). The germline V gene has CDR1 SGHNT and CDR2 YYREEE (reference sequence). The length of the CDR3 is 16 residues. V lost 4 bases and J 0 bases, leaving 15 bases between the germline ends.

The rearrangement joins TRBV5-1 to TRBJ1-6; D is unresolved. The V end was cut by 0 bases, the J end by 10 bases, with 11 bases between. This CDR3 contains 14 residues. Germline V CDR1 and CDR2: SGHRS, YFSETQ. The CDR3 bases are TGCGCCAGCAGCTTGGGCGGGGATCGGTCACCCCTCCACTTT. Its translation is CASSLGGDRSPLHF.

The gene calls are TRBV20-1 and TRBJ2-3; D is unresolved. The CDR3 extends over 11 amino acids. The germline V gene encodes CDR1 DFQATT and CDR2 SNEGSKA (reference sequence). Between the trimmed V and J ends, which lost 1 base and 5 bases, there was a span of 4 bases. Here the CDR3 reads CSARGRDTQYF. The CDR3 DNA reads TGCAGTGCTAGAGGGAGAGATACGCAGTATTTT.

The V gene is TRBV9, the J gene TRBJ2-2; TRBD2 agrees at 8 bases. The germline CDR1 and CDR2 sequences are SGDLS and YYNGEE. The CDR3 has 20 amino acids. V trimming: 1 base; J trimming: 4 bases; junction bases outside the gene matches: 18. DNA for the CDR3: TGTGCCAGCAGCGTAAACGTCCTCGGGGGGGAGAGTGGGTTCACCGGGGAGCTGTTTTTT. It encodes CASSVNVLGGESGFTGELFF.

This chain joins TRBV12-3 or TRBV12-4 and TRBJ2-1; the D gene is possibly TRBD2 (5 bases). This CDR3 region has 12 residues. Trimming pared 3 bases from V and 8 bases from J, leaving 8 bases between. The CDR3 here is CASSLGVHEQFF. CDR3 in DNA: TGTGCCAGCAGTTTGGGAGTACATGAGCAGTTCTTC.

The chain combines TRBV28 with TRBJ2-7; 7 nucleotides agree with TRBD1. CDR3 length equals 14 residues. Trimming took 8 bases from V and 0 from J; bases not matched to a gene: 7. CDR1 is MDHEN and CDR2 is SYDVKM in the germline V gene. CDR3 DNA: TGTGCCAGCGGCCCTCCAGGGGGCTCCTACGAGCAGTACTTC. Translation gives CASGPPGGSYEQYF.

The genes are TRBV5-1 and TRBJ2-2; TRBD2 matches 7 bases. V gave up 4 bases and J gave up 2 bases; unmatched junction bases: 5. Germline V lookup: CDR1 SGHRS, CDR2 YFSETQ. The CDR3 is 15 residues long. CDR3 in amino acids: CASSNGGKNTGELFF. For the CDR3, the DNA is TGCGCCAGCAGCAACGGGGGGAAAAACACCGGGGAGCTGTTTTTT.

The CDR3 sequence is CASSAPSAGLSPLHF. CDR3 DNA: TGTGCCAGCAGCGCCCCCTCGGCAGGGCTATCACCCCTCCACTTT. The J gene is TRBJ1-6, the V gene TRBV7-9, with D perhaps TRBD1 (5 bases). Germline loops: CDR1 SEHNR, CDR2 FQNEAQ (reference sequence). The CDR3 has 15 amino acids. Trimming took 5 bases from V and 10 from J, leaving 18 bases between them.

The CDR3 here is CASSEEDSIDYGYTF. The CDR3 bases are TGTGCCAGCAGTGAAGAGGACAGTATTGACTATGGCTACACCTTC. This rearrangement joins TRBV2 to TRBJ1-2, with D perhaps matching TRBD1 (6 bases). Per the germline V gene, CDR1 is SNHLY and CDR2 is FYNNEI. The CDR3 totals 15 residues. V lost 1 base to trimming and J lost 3 bases, with 12 bases between them.

The chain carries TRBV7-9 and TRBJ1-1; 7 bases fit TRBD1. V lost 2 bases, J lost 5 bases, and 8 bases stayed unmatched. Per germline, CDR1 SEHNR and CDR2 FQNEAQ (reference sequence). The CDR3 consists of 15 residues. The CDR3 DNA reads as TGTGCCAGCAGCTTAAGACAGGGTGGCGGAACTGAAGCTTTCTTT. Its protein is CASSLRQGGGTEAFF.

The chain recombines TRBV4-1 with TRBJ2-1; D is perhaps TRBD1 (6 bases). The CDR3 contains 13 residues. The germline gives CDR1 MGHRA, CDR2 YSYEKL. The V end was cut by 2 bases, the J end by 7 bases, with 9 bases between. The CDR3 coding sequence is TGCGCCAGCAGCCAATACAGGGAAAATGAGCAGTTCTTC. It codes for CASSQYRENEQFF.

The V gene is TRBV14, the J gene TRBJ1-3, with 7 bases aligning to TRBD1. The CDR3 is made up of 15 amino acids. Germline V gives CDR1 SGHDN, CDR2 FVKESK. Trimming took 5 bases from V and 2 from J; bases not matched to a gene: 6. Written as DNA, the CDR3 is TGTGCCAGCAGCGTTCAGGGACAGCCTGGAAACACCATATATTTT. Translation: CASSVQGQPGNTIYF.

The chain links TRBV3-1 (or the pseudogene TRBV3-2) to TRBJ2-2; no clear D. The CDR3 sequence is 13 residues long. Between the trimmed V and J ends, which lost 8 bases and 0 bases, there was a span of 7 bases. Germline CDR1 LGHDT, CDR2 YNNKEL (reference sequence). The CDR3 protein is CASQDTNTGELFF. CDR3 sequence (DNA): TGTGCCAGCCAGGATACGAACACCGGGGAGCTGTTTTTT.